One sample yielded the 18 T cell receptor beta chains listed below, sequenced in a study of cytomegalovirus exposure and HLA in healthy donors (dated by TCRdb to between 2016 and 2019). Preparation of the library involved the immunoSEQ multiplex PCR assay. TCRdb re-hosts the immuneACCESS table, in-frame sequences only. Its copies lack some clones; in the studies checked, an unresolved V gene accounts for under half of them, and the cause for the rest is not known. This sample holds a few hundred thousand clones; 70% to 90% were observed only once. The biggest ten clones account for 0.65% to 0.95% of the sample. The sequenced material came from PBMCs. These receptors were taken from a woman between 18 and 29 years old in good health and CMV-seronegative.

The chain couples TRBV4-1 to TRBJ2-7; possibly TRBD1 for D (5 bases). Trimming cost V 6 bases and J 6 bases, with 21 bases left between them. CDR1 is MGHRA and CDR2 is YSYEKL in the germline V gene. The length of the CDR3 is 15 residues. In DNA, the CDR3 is TGCGCCAGCAGTGACGATCAGGGTCGGTGGGGCGAGCAGTACTTC. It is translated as CASSDDQGRWGEQYF.

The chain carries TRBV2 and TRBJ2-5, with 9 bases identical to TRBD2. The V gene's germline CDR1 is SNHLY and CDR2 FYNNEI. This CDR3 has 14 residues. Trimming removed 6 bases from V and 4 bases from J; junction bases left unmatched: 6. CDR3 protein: CASRRRGGSETQYF. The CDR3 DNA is TGTGCCAGCAGACGGCGGGGGGGCTCAGAGACCCAGTACTTC.

CDR3 in amino acids: CASSPPGGGSTDTQYF. The CDR3 DNA reads as TGTGCCAGCAGCCCCCCAGGGGGAGGTAGTACAGATACGCAGTATTTT. The V and J genes are TRBV9 and TRBJ2-3, with D tentatively TRBD1 (7 bases). V was clipped by 4 bases and J by 3 bases, with 18 bases between them. Germline CDR1 reads SGDLS; CDR2 reads YYNGEE. This CDR3 has 16 amino acids.

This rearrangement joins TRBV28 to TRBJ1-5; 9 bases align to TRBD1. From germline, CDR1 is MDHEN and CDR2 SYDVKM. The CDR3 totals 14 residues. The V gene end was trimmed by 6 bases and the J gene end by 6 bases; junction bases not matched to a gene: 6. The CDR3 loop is CASSRDRVTQPQHF. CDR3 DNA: TGTGCCAGCAGCAGGGACAGGGTAACTCAGCCCCAGCATTTT.

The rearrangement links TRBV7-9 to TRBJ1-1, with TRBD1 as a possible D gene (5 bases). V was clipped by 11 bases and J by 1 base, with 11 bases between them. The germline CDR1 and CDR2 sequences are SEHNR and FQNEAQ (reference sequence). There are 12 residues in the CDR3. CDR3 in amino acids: CAAPGQNTEAFF. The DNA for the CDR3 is TGTGCCGCCCCAGGGCAGAACACTGAAGCTTTCTTT.

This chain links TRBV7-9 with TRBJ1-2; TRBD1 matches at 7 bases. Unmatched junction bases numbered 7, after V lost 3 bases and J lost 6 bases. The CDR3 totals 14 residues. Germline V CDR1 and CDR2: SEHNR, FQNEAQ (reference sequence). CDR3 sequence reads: CASSLETGPHGYTF. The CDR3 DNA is TGTGCCAGCAGCTTGGAGACAGGGCCTCATGGCTACACCTTC. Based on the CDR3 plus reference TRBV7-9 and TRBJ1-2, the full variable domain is DTGVSQNPRHKITKRGQNVTFRCDPISEHNRLYWYRQTLGQGPEFLTYFQNEAQLEKSRLLSDRFSAERPKGSFSTLEIQRTEQGDSAMYLCASSLETGPHGYTFGSGTRLTVV.

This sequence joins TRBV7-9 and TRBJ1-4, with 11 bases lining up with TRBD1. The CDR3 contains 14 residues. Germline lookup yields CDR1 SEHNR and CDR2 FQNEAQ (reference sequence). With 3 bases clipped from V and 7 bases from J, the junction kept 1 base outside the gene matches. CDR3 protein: CASSFGTGGEKLFF. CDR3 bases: TGTGCCAGCAGCTTCGGGACAGGGGGTGAAAAACTGTTTTTT.

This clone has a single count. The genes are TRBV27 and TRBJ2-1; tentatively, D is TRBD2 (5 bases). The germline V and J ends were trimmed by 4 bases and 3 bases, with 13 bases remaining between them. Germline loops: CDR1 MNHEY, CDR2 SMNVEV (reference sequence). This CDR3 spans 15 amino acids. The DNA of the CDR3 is TGTGCCAGCAGTTCTGGGAGAGGGAGCTACAATGAGCAGTTCTTC. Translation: CASSSGRGSYNEQFF.

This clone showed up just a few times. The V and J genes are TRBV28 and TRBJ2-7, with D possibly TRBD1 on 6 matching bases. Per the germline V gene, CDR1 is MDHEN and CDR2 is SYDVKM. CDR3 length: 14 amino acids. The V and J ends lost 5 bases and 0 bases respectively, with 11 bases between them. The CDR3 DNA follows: TGTGCCAGCAGTCAAGGACAGCCCTCCTACGAGCAGTACTTC. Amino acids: CASSQGQPSYEQYF. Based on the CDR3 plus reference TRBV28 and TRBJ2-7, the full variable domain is DVKVTQSSRYLVKRTGEKVFLECVQDMDHENMFWYRQDPGLGLRLIYFSYDVKMKEKGDIPEGYSVSREKKERFSLILESASTNQTSMYLCASSQGQPSYEQYFGPGTRLTVT.

The CDR3 spells CASSLRLAGLFYEQYF. The CDR3 region has the DNA TGTGCCAGCAGTTTAAGACTAGCGGGACTTTTCTACGAGCAGTACTTC. The J gene is TRBJ2-7, the V gene TRBV27; 11 nucleotides match TRBD2. The CDR3 length is 16 residues. V was clipped by 2 bases and J by 3 bases; unmatched bases: 6. Germline V gene data show CDR1 as MNHEY and CDR2 as SMNVEV (reference sequence).

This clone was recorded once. The DNA of the CDR3 is TGCGCCAGCAGTGAACCCGGGGGAACTGAAGCTTTCTTT. Translating gives CASSEPGGTEAFF. V and J are TRBV10-2 and TRBJ1-1; TRBD1 is a possible D gene (5 bases). The CDR3 sequence is 13 residues long. CDR1 WSHSY and CDR2 SAAADI come from the germline V gene. V lost 3 bases to trimming and J lost 5 bases, with 10 bases between them.

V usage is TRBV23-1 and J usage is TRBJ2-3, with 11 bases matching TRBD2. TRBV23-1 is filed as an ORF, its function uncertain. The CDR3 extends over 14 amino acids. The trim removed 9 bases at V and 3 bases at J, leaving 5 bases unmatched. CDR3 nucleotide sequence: TGCGCCAGACTAGCGGGAGAGCGGACAGATACGCAGTATTTT. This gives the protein CARLAGERTDTQYF.

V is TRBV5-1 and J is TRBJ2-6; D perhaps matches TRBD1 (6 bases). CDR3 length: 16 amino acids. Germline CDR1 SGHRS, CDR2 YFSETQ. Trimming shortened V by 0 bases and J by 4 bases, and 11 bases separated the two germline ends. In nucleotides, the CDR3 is TGCGCCAGCAGCTTGGTACAGGGTTCAGGGGCCAACGTCCTGACTTTC. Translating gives CASSLVQGSGANVLTF.

CDR3 in amino acids: CASGERGSTDTQYF. CDR3 DNA sequence: TGCGCCAGCGGGGAACGGGGAAGCACAGATACGCAGTATTTT. This chain uses TRBV5-1 with TRBJ2-3; D is possibly TRBD2 (5 bases). Germline CDR1 reads SGHRS; CDR2 reads YFSETQ. The CDR3 loop spans 14 amino acids. Trimming removed 7 bases from V and 0 bases from J, with 12 bases in between. Full variable domain (remainder filled in from reference TRBV5-1 and TRBJ2-3): KAGVTQTPRYLIKTRGQQVTLSCSPISGHRSVSWYQQTPGQGLQFLFEYFSETQRNKGNFPGRFSGRQFSNSRSEMNVSTLELGDSALYLCASGERGSTDTQYFGPGTRLTVL.

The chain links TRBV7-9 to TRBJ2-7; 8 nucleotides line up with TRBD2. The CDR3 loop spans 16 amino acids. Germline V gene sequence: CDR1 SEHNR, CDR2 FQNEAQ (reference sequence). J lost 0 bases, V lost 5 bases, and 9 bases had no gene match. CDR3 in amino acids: CASSPPSGPNSYEQYF. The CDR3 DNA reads TGTGCCAGCAGCCCACCTAGCGGGCCTAACTCCTACGAGCAGTACTTC.

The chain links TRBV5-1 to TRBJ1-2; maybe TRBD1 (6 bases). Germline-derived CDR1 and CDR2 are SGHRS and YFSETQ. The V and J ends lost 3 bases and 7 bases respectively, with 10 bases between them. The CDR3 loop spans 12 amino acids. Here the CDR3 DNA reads TGCGCCAGCAGCTCCCAGGGGCTTGGCTACACCTTC. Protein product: CASSSQGLGYTF.

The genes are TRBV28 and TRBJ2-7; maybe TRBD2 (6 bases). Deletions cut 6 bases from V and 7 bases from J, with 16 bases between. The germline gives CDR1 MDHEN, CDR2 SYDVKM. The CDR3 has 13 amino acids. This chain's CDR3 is CASRRDLVGEQYF. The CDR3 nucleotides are TGTGCCAGCAGAAGGGACTTAGTAGGGGAGCAGTACTTC.

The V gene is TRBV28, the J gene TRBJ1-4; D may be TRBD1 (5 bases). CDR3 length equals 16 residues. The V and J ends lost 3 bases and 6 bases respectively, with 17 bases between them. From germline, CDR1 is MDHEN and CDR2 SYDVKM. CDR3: CASSFFGNRLYEKLFF. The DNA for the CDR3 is TGTGCCAGCAGTTTTTTTGGGAACAGGCTGTATGAAAAACTGTTTTTT.